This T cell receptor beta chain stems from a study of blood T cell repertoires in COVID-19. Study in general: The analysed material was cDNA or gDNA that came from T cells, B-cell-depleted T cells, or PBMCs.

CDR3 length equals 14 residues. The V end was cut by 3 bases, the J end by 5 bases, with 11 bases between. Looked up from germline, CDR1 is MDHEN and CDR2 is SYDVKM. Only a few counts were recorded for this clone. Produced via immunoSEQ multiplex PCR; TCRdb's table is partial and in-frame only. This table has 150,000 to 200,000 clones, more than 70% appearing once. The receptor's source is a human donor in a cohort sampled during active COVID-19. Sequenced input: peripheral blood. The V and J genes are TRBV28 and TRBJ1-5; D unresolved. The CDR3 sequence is CASSLGGPYQPQHF. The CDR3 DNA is TGTGCCAGCAGTTTGGGAGGGCCTTATCAGCCCCAGCATTTT.